This T cell receptor (beta chain) was sequenced during a study of Graves' ophthalmopathy and Graves' hyperthyroidism. CDR3 length: 17 residues. With 3 bases clipped from V and 6 bases from J, the junction kept 14 bases outside the gene matches. Germline lookup yields CDR1 DFQATT and CDR2 SNEGSKA (reference sequence). RNA transcripts provided the template for amplifying TCR beta CDR3 regions. Second-round multiplex PCR followed a first-round RT-PCR using HTBI primers. TCRdb processed the multiplex PCR reads anew with MiXCR; each CDR3 protein has one entry. The repertoire includes 240,000 or so distinct CDR3 sequences, approximately 42% of them detected once, and about 45% sits in the top ten. With a duration under 3 months, ophthalmopathy in the donors showed moderate-to-severe activity, CAS ≥3 and NOSPECS ≥4. Fresh peripheral blood (approximately 9.5 ml) yielded the PBMCs.

Sequencing was performed on peripheral blood. This receptor was taken from an adult man with Graves' ophthalmopathy. The rearrangement joins TRBV20-1 to TRBJ1-4; 9 positions agree with TRBD1. Here the CDR3 DNA reads TGCAGTGCTAGCCAAGTCCCGGGACAGGGAGGGGATGAAAAACTGTTTTTT. Its translation is CSASQVPGQGGDEKLFF.